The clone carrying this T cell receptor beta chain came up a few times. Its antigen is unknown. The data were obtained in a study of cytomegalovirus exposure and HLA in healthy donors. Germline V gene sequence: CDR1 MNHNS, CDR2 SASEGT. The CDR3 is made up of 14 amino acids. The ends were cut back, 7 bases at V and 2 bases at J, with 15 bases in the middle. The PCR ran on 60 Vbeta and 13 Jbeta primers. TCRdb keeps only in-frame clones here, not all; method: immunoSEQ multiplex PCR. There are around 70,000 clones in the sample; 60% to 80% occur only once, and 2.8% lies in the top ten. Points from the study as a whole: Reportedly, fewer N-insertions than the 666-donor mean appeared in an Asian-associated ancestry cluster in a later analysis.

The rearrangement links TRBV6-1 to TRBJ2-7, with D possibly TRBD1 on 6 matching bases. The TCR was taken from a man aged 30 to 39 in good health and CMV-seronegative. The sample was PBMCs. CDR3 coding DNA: TGTGCCAGCAAGGAAGACAGGTTTCCCTACGAGCAGTACTTC. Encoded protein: CASKEDRFPYEQYF.